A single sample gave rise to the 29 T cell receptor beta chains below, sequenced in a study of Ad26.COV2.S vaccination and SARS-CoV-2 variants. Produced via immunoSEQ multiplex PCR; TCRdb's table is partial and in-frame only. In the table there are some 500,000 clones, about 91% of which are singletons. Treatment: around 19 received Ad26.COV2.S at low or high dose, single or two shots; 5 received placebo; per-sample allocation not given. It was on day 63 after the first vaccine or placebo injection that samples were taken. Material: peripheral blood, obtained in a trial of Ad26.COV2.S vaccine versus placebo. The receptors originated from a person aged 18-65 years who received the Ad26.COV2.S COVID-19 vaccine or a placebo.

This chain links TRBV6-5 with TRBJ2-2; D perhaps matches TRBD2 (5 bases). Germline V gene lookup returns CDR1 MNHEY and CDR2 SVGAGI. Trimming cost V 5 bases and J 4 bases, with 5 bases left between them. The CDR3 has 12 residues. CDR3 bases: TGTGCCAGCAGTCGGGGCACCGGGGAGCTGTTTTTT. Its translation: CASSRGTGELFF.

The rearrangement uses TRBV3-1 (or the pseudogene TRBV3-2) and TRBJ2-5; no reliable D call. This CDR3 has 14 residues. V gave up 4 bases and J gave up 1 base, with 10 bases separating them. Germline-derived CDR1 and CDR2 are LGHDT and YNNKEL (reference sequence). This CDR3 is CASSLSDIQETQYF. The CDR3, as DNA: TGTGCCAGCAGCCTCTCCGACATCCAAGAGACCCAGTACTTC.

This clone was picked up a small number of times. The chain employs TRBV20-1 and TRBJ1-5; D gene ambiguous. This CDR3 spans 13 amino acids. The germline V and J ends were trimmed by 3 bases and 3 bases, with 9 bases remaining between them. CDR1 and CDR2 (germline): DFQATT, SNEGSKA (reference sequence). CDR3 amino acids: CSASGGNNQPQHF. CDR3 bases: TGCAGTGCTAGTGGAGGGAACAATCAGCCCCAGCATTTT.

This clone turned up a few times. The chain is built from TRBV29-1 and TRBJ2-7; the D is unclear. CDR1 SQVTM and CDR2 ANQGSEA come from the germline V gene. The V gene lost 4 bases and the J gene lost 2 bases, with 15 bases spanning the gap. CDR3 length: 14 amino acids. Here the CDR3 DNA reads TGCAGCGTTGGTTGGCGTCAAAGTACCTACGAGCAGTACGTC. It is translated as CSVGWRQSTYEQYV.

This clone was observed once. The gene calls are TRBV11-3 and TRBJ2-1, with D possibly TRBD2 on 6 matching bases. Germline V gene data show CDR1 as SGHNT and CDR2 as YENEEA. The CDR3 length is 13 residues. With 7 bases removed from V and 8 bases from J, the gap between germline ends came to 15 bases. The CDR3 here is CASTHRGNDEQFF. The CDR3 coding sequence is TGTGCCAGCACCCATCGCGGGAATGATGAGCAGTTCTTC.

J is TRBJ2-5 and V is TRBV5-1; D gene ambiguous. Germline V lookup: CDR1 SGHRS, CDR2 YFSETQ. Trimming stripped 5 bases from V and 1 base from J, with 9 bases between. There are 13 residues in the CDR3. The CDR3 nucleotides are TGCGCCAGCAGACCCGACATCCAAGAGACCCAGTACTTC. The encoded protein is CASRPDIQETQYF.

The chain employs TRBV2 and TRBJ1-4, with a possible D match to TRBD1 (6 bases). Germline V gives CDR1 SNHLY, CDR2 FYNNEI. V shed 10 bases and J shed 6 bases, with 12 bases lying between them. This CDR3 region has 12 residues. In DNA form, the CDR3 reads TGTGCCAAAAGGTCAGGGGATGAAAAACTGTTTTTT. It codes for CAKRSGDEKLFF.

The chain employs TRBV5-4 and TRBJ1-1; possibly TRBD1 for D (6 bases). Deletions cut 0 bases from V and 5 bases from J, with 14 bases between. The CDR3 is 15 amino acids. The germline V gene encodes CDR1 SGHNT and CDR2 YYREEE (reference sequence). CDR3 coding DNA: TGTGCCAGCAGCTTGGGTCTTTCAGGGGAGACTGAAGCTTTCTTT. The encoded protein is CASSLGLSGETEAFF.

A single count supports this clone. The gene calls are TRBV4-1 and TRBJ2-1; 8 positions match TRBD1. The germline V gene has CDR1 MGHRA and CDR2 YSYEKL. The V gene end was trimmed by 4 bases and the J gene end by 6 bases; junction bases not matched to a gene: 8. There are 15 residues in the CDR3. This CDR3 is CASSPTGGRSNEQFF. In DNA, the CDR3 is TGCGCCAGCAGCCCAACAGGGGGAAGATCCAATGAGCAGTTCTTC.

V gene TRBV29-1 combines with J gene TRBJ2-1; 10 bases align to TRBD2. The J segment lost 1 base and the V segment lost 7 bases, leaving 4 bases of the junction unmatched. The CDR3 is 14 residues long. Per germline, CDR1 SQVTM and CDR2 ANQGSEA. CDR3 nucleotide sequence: TGCAGCGGAACTAGCGGGAAATCCTACAATGAGCAGTTCTTC. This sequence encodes CSGTSGKSYNEQFF.

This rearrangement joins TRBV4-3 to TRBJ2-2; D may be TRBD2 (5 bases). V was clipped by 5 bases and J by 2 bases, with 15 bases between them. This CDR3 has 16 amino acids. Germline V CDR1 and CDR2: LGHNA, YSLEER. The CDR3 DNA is TGCGCCAGCAGCACCCGGACTTCCCTCAACACCGGGGAGCTGTTTTTT. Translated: CASSTRTSLNTGELFF.

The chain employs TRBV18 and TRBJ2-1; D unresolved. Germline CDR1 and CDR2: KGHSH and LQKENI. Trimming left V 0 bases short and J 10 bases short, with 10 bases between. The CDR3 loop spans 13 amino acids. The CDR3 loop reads CASSPPSLVEQFF. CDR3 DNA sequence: TGTGCCAGCTCACCACCGTCCCTAGTCGAGCAGTTCTTC. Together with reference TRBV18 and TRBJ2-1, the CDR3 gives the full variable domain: NAGVMQNPRHLVRRRGQEARLRCSPMKGHSHVYWYRQLPEEGLKFMVYLQKENIIDESGMPKERFSAEFPKEGPSILRIQQVVRGDSAAYFCASSPPSLVEQFFGPGTRLTVL.

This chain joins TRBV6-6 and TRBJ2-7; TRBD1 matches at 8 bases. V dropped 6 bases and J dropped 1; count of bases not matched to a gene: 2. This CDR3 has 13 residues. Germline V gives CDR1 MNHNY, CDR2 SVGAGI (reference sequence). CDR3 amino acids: CASSHRGSYEQYV. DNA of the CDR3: TGTGCCAGCAGCCACAGGGGGTCCTACGAGCAGTACGTC.

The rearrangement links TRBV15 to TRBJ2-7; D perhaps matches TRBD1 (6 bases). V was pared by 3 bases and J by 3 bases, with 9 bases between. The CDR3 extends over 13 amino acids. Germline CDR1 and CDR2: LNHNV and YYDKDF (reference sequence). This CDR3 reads CATSREQGYEQYF. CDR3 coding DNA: TGTGCCACCAGCAGGGAACAGGGCTACGAGCAGTACTTC. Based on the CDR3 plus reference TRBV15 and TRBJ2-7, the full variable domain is DAMVIQNPRYQVTQFGKPVTLSCSQTLNHNVMYWYQQKSSQAPKLLFHYYDKDFNNEADTPDNFQSRRPNTSFCFLDIRSPGLGDTAMYLCATSREQGYEQYFGPGTRLTVT.

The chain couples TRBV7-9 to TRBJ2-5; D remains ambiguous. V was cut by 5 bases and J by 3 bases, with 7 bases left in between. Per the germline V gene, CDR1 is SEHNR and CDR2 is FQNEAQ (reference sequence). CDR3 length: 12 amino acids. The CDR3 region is CASSPVKETQYF. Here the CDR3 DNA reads TGTGCCAGCAGCCCGGTAAAAGAGACCCAGTACTTC.

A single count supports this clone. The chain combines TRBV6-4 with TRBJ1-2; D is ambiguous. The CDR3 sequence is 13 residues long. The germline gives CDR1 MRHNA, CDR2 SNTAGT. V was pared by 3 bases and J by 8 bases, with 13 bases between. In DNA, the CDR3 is TGTGCCAGCAGTGAACGGGGTCTGGGCGGCTACACCTTC. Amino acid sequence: CASSERGLGGYTF.

The CDR3 here is CASSLEPTNEKLFF. For the CDR3, the DNA is TGTGCCAGCAGCTTGGAACCAACTAATGAAAAACTGTTTTTT. The chain couples TRBV5-6 to TRBJ1-4; no definite D call. V was clipped by 0 bases and J by 0 bases, with 3 bases between them. Looked up from germline, CDR1 is SGHDT and CDR2 is YYEEEE. This CDR3 has 14 amino acids.

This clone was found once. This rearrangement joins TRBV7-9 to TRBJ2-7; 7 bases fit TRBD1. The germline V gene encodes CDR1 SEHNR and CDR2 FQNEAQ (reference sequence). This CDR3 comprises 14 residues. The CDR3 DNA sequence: TGCCTCACAGGGGATCCCCATAATAACGACGAGCAGTACGTC. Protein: CLTGDPHNNDEQYV.

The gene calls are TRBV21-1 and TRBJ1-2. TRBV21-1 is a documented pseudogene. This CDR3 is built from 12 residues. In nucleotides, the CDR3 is TGTGCCAGCGTAAGGGGAGGCTATGGCTACACCTTC. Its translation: CASVRGGYGYTF.

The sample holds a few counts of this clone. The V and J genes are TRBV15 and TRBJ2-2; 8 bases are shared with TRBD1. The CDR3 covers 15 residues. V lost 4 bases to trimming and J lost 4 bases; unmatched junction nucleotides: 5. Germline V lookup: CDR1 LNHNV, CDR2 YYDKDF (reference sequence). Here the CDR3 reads CATSTLDRATGELFF. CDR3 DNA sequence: TGTGCCACCAGCACCCTGGACAGGGCCACCGGGGAGCTGTTTTTT.

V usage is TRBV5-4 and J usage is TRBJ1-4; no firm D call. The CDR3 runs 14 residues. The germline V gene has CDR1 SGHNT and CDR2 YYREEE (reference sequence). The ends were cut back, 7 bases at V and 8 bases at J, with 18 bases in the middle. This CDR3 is CASGSDGMREKLFF. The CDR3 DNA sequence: TGTGCCAGCGGGTCCGACGGAATGCGAGAAAAACTGTTTTTT. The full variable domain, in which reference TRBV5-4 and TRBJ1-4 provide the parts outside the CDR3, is ETGVTQSPTHLIKTRGQQVTLRCSSQSGHNTVSWYQQALGQGPQFIFQYYREEENGRGNFPPRFSGLQFPNYSSELNVNALELDDSALYLCASGSDGMREKLFFGSGTQLSVL.

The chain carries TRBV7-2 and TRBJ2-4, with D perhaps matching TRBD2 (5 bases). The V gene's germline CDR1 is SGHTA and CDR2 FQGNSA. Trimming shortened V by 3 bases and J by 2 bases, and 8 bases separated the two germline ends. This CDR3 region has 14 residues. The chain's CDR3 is CASSFGEPKNIQYF. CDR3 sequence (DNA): TGTGCCAGCAGCTTCGGGGAACCCAAAAACATTCAGTACTTC.

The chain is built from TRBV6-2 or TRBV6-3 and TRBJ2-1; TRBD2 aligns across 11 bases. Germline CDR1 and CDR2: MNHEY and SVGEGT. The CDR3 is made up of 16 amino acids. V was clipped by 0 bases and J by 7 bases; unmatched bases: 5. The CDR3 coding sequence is TGTGCCAGCAGTTACTCGTCTAGCGGGAGGAGGAATGAGCAGTTCTTC. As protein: CASSYSSSGRRNEQFF.

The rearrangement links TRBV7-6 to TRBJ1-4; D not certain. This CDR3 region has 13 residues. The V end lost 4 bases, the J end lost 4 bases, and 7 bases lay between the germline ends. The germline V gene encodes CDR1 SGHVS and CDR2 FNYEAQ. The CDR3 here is CASSYRLNEKLFF. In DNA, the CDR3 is TGTGCCAGCAGCTATAGGCTTAATGAAAAACTGTTTTTT.

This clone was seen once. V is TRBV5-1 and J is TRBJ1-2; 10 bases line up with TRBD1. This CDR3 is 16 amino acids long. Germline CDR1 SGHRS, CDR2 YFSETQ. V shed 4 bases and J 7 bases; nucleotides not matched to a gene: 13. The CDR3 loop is CASSATGGAGYLGYTF. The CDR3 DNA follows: TGCGCCAGCAGCGCGACAGGGGGCGCAGGATATCTTGGCTACACCTTC.

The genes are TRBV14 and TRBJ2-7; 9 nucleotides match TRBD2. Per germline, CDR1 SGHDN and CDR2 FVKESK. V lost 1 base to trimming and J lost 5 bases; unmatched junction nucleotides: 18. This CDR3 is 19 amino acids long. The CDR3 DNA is TGTGCCAGCAGCCAAGTTTGGGGGGTAGGACTAGCGAATTTCAACGAGCAGTACTTC. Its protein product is CASSQVWGVGLANFNEQYF.

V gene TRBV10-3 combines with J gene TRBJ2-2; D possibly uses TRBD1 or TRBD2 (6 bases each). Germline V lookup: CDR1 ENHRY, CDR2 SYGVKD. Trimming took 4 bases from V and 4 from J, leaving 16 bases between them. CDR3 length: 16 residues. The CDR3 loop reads CAISGAGGPTTGELFF. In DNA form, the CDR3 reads TGTGCCATCAGTGGGGCTGGGGGGCCGACCACCGGGGAGCTGTTTTTT.

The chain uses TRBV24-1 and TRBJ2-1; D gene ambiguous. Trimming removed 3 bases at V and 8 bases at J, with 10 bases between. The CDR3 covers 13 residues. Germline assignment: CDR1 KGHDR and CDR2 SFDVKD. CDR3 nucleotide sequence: TGTGCCACCAGTGATCAGGATTGGGATGAGCAGTTCTTC. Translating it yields CATSDQDWDEQFF.

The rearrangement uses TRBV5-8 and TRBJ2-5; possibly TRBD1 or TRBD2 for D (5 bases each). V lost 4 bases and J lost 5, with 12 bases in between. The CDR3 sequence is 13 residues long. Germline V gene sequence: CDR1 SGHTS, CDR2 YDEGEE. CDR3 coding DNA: TGTGCCAGCAGCGGCGGGTGGGGGGAGACCCAGTACTTC. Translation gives CASSGGWGETQYF. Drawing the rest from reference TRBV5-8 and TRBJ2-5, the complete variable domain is EAGVTQSPTHLIKTRGQQATLRCSPISGHTSVYWYQQALGLGLQFLLWYDEGEERNRGNFPPRFSGRQFPNYSSELNVNALELEDSALYLCASSGGWGETQYFGPGTRLLVL.